This entry lists 3 T cell receptor beta chains sequenced from one sample in a study of control samples from healthy donors and cancer patients. Here immunoSEQ multiplex PCR was the method, and the copy in TCRdb shows in-frame clones only, minus some. The sample shows about 79,000 clones, roughly 93% of them seen only once. Sequenced material: PBMCs. Receptors were obtained from a woman aged 40 to 49 with lung cancer.

V gene TRBV7-8 combines with J gene TRBJ1-2, with 9 bases matching TRBD1. The germline gives CDR1 SGHVS, CDR2 FQNEAQ. The trim removed 5 bases at V and 2 bases at J, leaving 6 bases unmatched. The CDR3 is made up of 15 amino acids. CDR3 nucleotides: TGTGCCAGCAGCGCTACCGGGACAGGGAACTATGGCTACACCTTC. Protein sequence: CASSATGTGNYGYTF.

The chain carries TRBV25-1 and TRBJ1-2; weak D call: TRBD1 (5 bases). V was shortened by 4 bases and J by 0 bases, with 12 bases between the two germline ends. CDR1 is MGHDK, CDR2 SYGVNS, per germline. This CDR3 has 15 amino acids. For the CDR3, the DNA is TGTGCCAGCAGTGGGAGCGGGGGGGCTAACTATGGCTACACCTTC. Translated, it gives CASSGSGGANYGYTF.

The chain is built from TRBV19 and TRBJ1-1, with D uncertain. V was trimmed by 3 bases and J by 0 bases, leaving 5 bases between them. The CDR3 sequence is 13 residues long. Per the germline V gene, CDR1 is LNHDA and CDR2 is SQIVND (reference sequence). CDR3 region: CASSMALNTEAFF. The CDR3 DNA follows: TGTGCCAGTAGTATGGCACTGAACACTGAAGCTTTCTTT.